The 24 T cell receptor beta chains listed next were all sequenced from one sample in a study of cytomegalovirus exposure and HLA in healthy donors. TCRdb keeps only in-frame clones here, not all; method: immunoSEQ multiplex PCR. Of 71,000 or so clones listed, approximately 93% were seen once; the top ten hold more than 2%. What was sequenced was PBMCs. Receptor source: a woman between 18 and 29 years old in good health and CMV-seronegative.

This clone was seen a single time. The chain combines TRBV7-2 with TRBJ2-7; TRBD2 matches 9 bases. V lost 6 bases, J lost 2 bases, and 5 bases stayed unmatched. Germline V lookup: CDR1 SGHTA, CDR2 FQGNSA. The CDR3 has 14 amino acids. CDR3 protein: CASRWREGPYEQYF. DNA of the CDR3: TGTGCCAGCAGGTGGCGGGAGGGCCCCTACGAGCAGTACTTC.

The chain links TRBV2 to TRBJ2-2; 9 nucleotides align to TRBD2. V shed 2 bases and J 6 bases; nucleotides not matched to a gene: 10. This CDR3 contains 17 residues. Looked up from germline, CDR1 is SNHLY and CDR2 is FYNNEI. Written as DNA, the CDR3 is TGTGCCAGCAGTGAATGGGCGGGAGGGCCGCAGGCCGGGGAGCTGTTTTTT. Its protein product is CASSEWAGGPQAGELFF.

The chain is built from TRBV28 and TRBJ2-7, with TRBD2 identical over 7 bases. The CDR3 is 16 residues long. Germline trimming cut 3 bases from V and 7 bases from J; bases unmatched to any gene: 15. The germline V gene encodes CDR1 MDHEN and CDR2 SYDVKM. The CDR3: CASSFFDGAGAGEQYF. CDR3 coding DNA: TGTGCCAGCAGTTTTTTCGATGGGGCGGGAGCTGGGGAGCAGTACTTC.

The J gene is TRBJ2-1, the V gene TRBV28; the match to TRBD2 covers 11 bases. V lost 5 bases and J lost 9; bases outside the gene matches: 9. Germline CDR1 is MDHEN and CDR2 is SYDVKM. The CDR3 has 15 residues. CDR3 in DNA: TGTGCCAGCAGTCCTCCGGGACTAGCGGCCTCTGAGCAGTTCTTC. It translates to CASSPPGLAASEQFF.

The chain joins TRBV11-2 to TRBJ2-2; D is perhaps TRBD1 (5 bases). CDR1 is SGHAT and CDR2 is FQNNGV in the germline V gene. This CDR3 region has 15 residues. Trimming left V 6 bases short and J 2 bases short, with 13 bases between. CDR3 sequence: CASRPTDVNTGELFF. The CDR3 bases are TGTGCCAGCAGGCCGACAGACGTAAACACCGGGGAGCTGTTTTTT.

The CDR3 is CSVHPAGTGSEAFF. In DNA, the CDR3 is TGCAGCGTTCACCCCGCCGGGACAGGGAGTGAAGCTTTCTTT. This chain uses TRBV29-1 with TRBJ1-1; 9 nucleotides align to TRBD1. Germline V lookup: CDR1 SQVTM, CDR2 ANQGSEA. With V trimmed by 5 bases and J by 7 bases, 11 bases remained unmatched. The CDR3 sequence is 14 residues long.

This clone was recorded only once. The V call is TRBV6-5, the J call TRBJ2-2; 10 bases line up with TRBD1. Looked up from germline, CDR1 is MNHEY and CDR2 is SVGAGI. This CDR3 has 15 residues. The V segment lost 0 bases and the J segment 8 bases; nucleotides outside the gene matches: 3. CDR3 DNA: TGTGCCAGCAGTTACTCGACAGGGGGCAGGGGGGAGCTGTTTTTT. Translation: CASSYSTGGRGELFF.

The gene calls are TRBV6-1 and TRBJ2-3, with 13 positions matching TRBD2. The ends lost 6 bases at V and 5 bases at J; junction bases unmatched: 2. The CDR3 extends over 14 amino acids. Germline V gene sequence: CDR1 MNHNS, CDR2 SASEGT. CDR3 bases: TGTGCCAGCAGCGGACTAGCGGGAGTAGATACGCAGTATTTT. Translating gives CASSGLAGVDTQYF.

This rearrangement joins TRBV7-9 to TRBJ2-1; a possible D gene is TRBD2 (5 bases). CDR1 SEHNR and CDR2 FQNEAQ come from the germline V gene (reference sequence). The ends were cut back, 5 bases at V and 5 bases at J, with 19 bases in the middle. CDR3 length equals 16 residues. In nucleotides, the CDR3 is TGTGCCAGCAGCGAACCGGGAAAGGGATGGGACAATGAGCAGTTCTTC. This encodes CASSEPGKGWDNEQFF.

The chain couples TRBV5-1 to TRBJ2-7; 12 nucleotides agree with TRBD2. Germline lookup yields CDR1 SGHRS and CDR2 YFSETQ. This CDR3 contains 16 residues. The V and J ends lost 0 bases and 3 bases, in that order; junction bases with no gene match: 4. The CDR3 coding sequence is TGCGCCAGCAGCTTGGTGGCTAGCGGGGGGGGCTACGAGCAGTACTTC. Its protein is CASSLVASGGGYEQYF.

The chain combines TRBV30 with TRBJ1-6; 7 bases are a match to TRBD1. The length of the CDR3 is 13 residues. The ends lost 2 bases at V and 6 bases at J; junction bases unmatched: 1. Germline loops: CDR1 GTSNPN, CDR2 SVGIG (reference sequence). The CDR3 is CAWSRQGNSPLHF. In DNA form, the CDR3 reads TGTGCCTGGAGTCGACAGGGTAATTCACCCCTCCACTTT. Complete variable domain (other parts from reference TRBV30 and TRBJ1-6): SQTIHQWPATLVQPVGSPLSLECTVEGTSNPNLYWYRQAAGRGLQLLFYSVGIGQISSEVPQNLSASRPQDRQFILSSKKLLLSDSGFYLCAWSRQGNSPLHFGNGTRLTVT.

The V call is TRBV6-4, the J call TRBJ2-2; perhaps TRBD1 as D (5 bases). The germline gives CDR1 MRHNA, CDR2 SNTAGT. There are 16 residues in the CDR3. V shed 4 bases and J shed 6 bases, with 18 bases lying between them. The CDR3 here is CASSVRAIQSAGELFF. DNA for the CDR3: TGTGCCAGCAGTGTCAGGGCCATCCAGAGCGCCGGGGAGCTGTTTTTT.

The rearrangement links TRBV30 to TRBJ2-2; TRBD2 matches at 11 bases. The junction had 9 bases not matched to a gene; V was cut back by 2 bases and J by 10 bases. Germline loops: CDR1 GTSNPN, CDR2 SVGIG (reference sequence). The CDR3 is 15 residues long. The CDR3 DNA sequence: TGTGCCTGGAGTCGAATAGCGGGGGGGCCGGAGGAGCTGTTTTTT. It is translated as CAWSRIAGGPEELFF.

CDR3 sequence reads: CASSPLFRREQYF. CDR3 in DNA: TGTGCCAGCAGTCCGTTATTTAGGCGGGAGCAGTACTTC. This chain joins TRBV28 and TRBJ2-7; D call uncertain. V lost 5 bases and J 7 bases, leaving 15 bases between the germline ends. The CDR3 totals 13 residues. In germline, CDR1 is MDHEN, CDR2 SYDVKM.

The chain is built from TRBV7-9 and TRBJ2-3; TRBD2 matches at 7 bases. Germline lookup yields CDR1 SEHNR and CDR2 FQNEAQ (reference sequence). The ends lost 5 bases at V and 2 bases at J; junction bases unmatched: 13. The CDR3 runs 17 residues. The CDR3 DNA is TGTGCCAGCAGCCGGCGTGGGGCGGGGGTTGACACAGATACGCAGTATTTT. It encodes CASSRRGAGVDTDTQYF.

CDR3 amino acids: CASSLSGLWEQYF. The CDR3 coding sequence is TGTGCCAGCAGCCTCTCAGGGCTCTGGGAGCAGTACTTC. This chain joins TRBV7-9 and TRBJ2-7; tentative D call: TRBD1 (5 bases). The V end was cut by 5 bases, the J end by 7 bases, with 15 bases between. This CDR3 has 13 residues. From germline, CDR1 is SEHNR and CDR2 FQNEAQ (reference sequence).

The V call is TRBV27, the J call TRBJ1-5, with 8 nucleotides matching TRBD1. CDR3 length: 15 residues. V trimming: 2 bases; J trimming: 3 bases; junction bases outside the gene matches: 3. The germline V gene encodes CDR1 MNHEY and CDR2 SMNVEV (reference sequence). The CDR3 nucleotides are TGTGCCAGCAGTTTAGGGACAGGCGACAATCAGCCCCAGCATTTT. Its translation is CASSLGTGDNQPQHF.

The genes are TRBV5-4 and TRBJ2-6, with D hard to call. Deletions cut 0 bases from V and 1 base from J, with 5 bases between. This CDR3 region has 15 residues. Germline CDR1 and CDR2: SGHNT and YYREEE (reference sequence). The CDR3 DNA sequence: TGTGCCAGCAGCTTGGCCGTATCTGGGGCCAACGTCCTGACTTTC. This sequence encodes CASSLAVSGANVLTF.

The V and J genes are TRBV2 and TRBJ2-3; a weak D match, TRBD1 (6 bases). The CDR3 runs 20 residues. The germline V gene encodes CDR1 SNHLY and CDR2 FYNNEI. The germline V and J ends were trimmed by 6 bases and 3 bases, with 31 bases remaining between them. The CDR3 loop is CASRASVDSKTGLGTDTQYF. Written as DNA, the CDR3 is TGTGCCAGCAGGGCTTCAGTCGACTCCAAGACAGGCCTGGGGACAGATACGCAGTATTTT. Based on the CDR3 plus reference TRBV2 and TRBJ2-3, the full variable domain is EPEVTQTPSHQVTQMGQEVILRCVPISNHLYFYWYRQILGQKVEFLVSFYNNEISEKSEIFDDQFSVERPDGSNFTLKIRSTKLEDSAMYFCASRASVDSKTGLGTDTQYFGPGTRLTVL.

This sequence joins TRBV4-2 and TRBJ2-3; tentative D call: TRBD1 (5 bases). Germline loops: CDR1 LGHNA, CDR2 YNFKEQ. This CDR3 comprises 19 residues. Trimming left V 0 bases short and J 2 bases short, with 21 bases between. The CDR3 sequence: CASSQDGRGSEAYTDTQYF. CDR3 DNA: TGTGCCAGCAGCCAAGATGGAAGGGGATCTGAGGCGTACACAGATACGCAGTATTTT.

The chain has TRBV9 and TRBJ2-3, with 9 nucleotides matching TRBD1. The CDR3 sequence is 16 residues long. From germline, CDR1 is SGDLS and CDR2 YYNGEE. J was trimmed by 1 base and V by 4 bases; bases with no gene match: 7. The CDR3 nucleotides are TGTGCCAGCAGCTTACCCCGGGACAGGGGCACAGATACGCAGTATTTT. It yields the protein CASSLPRDRGTDTQYF.

The rearrangement uses TRBV4-3 and TRBJ1-2; perhaps TRBD1 as D (6 bases). CDR3 size: 17 residues. Germline V gene lookup returns CDR1 LGHNA and CDR2 YSLEER. V lost 1 base to trimming and J lost 6 bases, with 21 bases between them. The CDR3 is CASSQVHREPLSHGYTF. CDR3 DNA sequence: TGCGCCAGCAGCCAAGTACACAGGGAGCCACTCTCCCATGGCTACACCTTC.

This sequence joins TRBV7-2 and TRBJ2-5, with 9 bases lining up with TRBD2. V dropped 3 bases and J dropped 3; count of bases not matched to a gene: 5. The germline V gene encodes CDR1 SGHTA and CDR2 FQGNSA. The CDR3 has 15 residues. The CDR3 region is CASSFPASGEETQYF. The CDR3, as DNA: TGTGCCAGCAGCTTCCCCGCTAGCGGGGAAGAGACCCAGTACTTC.

The rearrangement uses TRBV5-5 and TRBJ1-2; D is perhaps TRBD1 (6 bases). V lost 0 bases and J lost 4, with 19 bases in between. CDR3 size: 17 residues. Germline-derived CDR1 and CDR2 are SGHKS and YYEKEE (reference sequence). This chain's CDR3 is CASSLDLSQGILYGYTF. CDR3 nucleotides: TGTGCCAGCAGCTTGGATCTATCGCAGGGGATACTCTATGGCTACACCTTC.